A single sample is the source of the 5 T cell receptor beta chains below, sequenced in a study of neoadjuvant anti-PD-1 for oral cavity cancer (dated by TCRdb to the early 2020s). Libraries were built with the immunoSEQ multiplex PCR assay. The table was pulled from immuneACCESS by TCRdb, which kept in-frame rearrangements only. Such tables lose some clones; where checked, under half of the loss comes from unresolved V genes, and the rest has no known cause. The sample yields 7,200 or so clones; 65% to 85% were counted once. Approximately 3.2% of the sample lies in the top ten. The time point label here, explained by the study, means: before neoadjuvant nivolumab. The sequenced sample was PBMCs, obtained before nivolumab (anti-PD-1) treatment. The receptors were sampled from a person aged 35-79 years with oral cavity squamous cell carcinoma.

The chain recombines TRBV4-2 with TRBJ2-3, with D possibly matching TRBD2 (6 bases). Germline CDR1 and CDR2: LGHNA and YNFKEQ. The CDR3 is made up of 18 amino acids. V was clipped by 1 base and J by 3 bases, with 20 bases between them. CDR3 bases: TGTGCCAGCAGCCAAGTAACGGGCGCGAGTCGGGGGACAGATACGCAGTATTTT. Amino acids: CASSQVTGASRGTDTQYF.

This sequence joins TRBV27 and TRBJ1-6; TRBD1 matches at 9 bases. Germline CDR1 is MNHEY and CDR2 is SMNVEV (reference sequence). J lost 10 bases, V lost 6 bases, and 7 bases had no gene match. The CDR3 totals 14 residues. The CDR3 DNA follows: TGTGCCAGCAGGGACAGGGGAGCCCAATCACCCCTCCACTTT. Its translation: CASRDRGAQSPLHF.

This chain joins TRBV27 and TRBJ2-7, with D maybe TRBD2 (7 bases). V was clipped by 3 bases and J by 5 bases, with 14 bases between them. The CDR3 runs 14 residues. From germline, CDR1 is MNHEY and CDR2 SMNVEV (reference sequence). CDR3 DNA: TGTGCCAGCAGTTTGCGGGGGCGCCGAGACGAGCAGTACTTC. Its translation: CASSLRGRRDEQYF.

This rearrangement joins TRBV30 to TRBJ1-5; the D is unclear. From germline, CDR1 is GTSNPN and CDR2 SVGIG (reference sequence). The CDR3 contains 13 residues. Trimming stripped 5 bases from V and 2 bases from J, with 10 bases between. CDR3 nucleotides: TGTGCCTGGGCCGAACAAGGCAATCAGCCCCAGCATTTT. This sequence encodes CAWAEQGNQPQHF.

The chain joins TRBV15 to TRBJ1-5; 10 bases agree with TRBD1. The CDR3 extends over 16 amino acids. V shed 1 base and J 8 bases; nucleotides not matched to a gene: 8. Germline V gene lookup returns CDR1 LNHNV and CDR2 YYDKDF (reference sequence). The DNA for the CDR3 is TGTGCCACCAGCAGAGCGGGAGACAGGGGGCGAGAGCCCCAGCATTTT. Amino acids: CATSRAGDRGREPQHF. The variable domain in full, completed from reference TRBV15 and TRBJ1-5, reads DAMVIQNPRYQVTQFGKPVTLSCSQTLNHNVMYWYQQKSSQAPKLLFHYYDKDFNNEADTPDNFQSRRPNTSFCFLDIRSPGLGDTAMYLCATSRAGDRGREPQHFGDGTRLSIL.